Sequencing of this T cell receptor beta chain was carried out in a study of T cells after yellow fever vaccination. TCRdb called the 5' RACE reads again in MiXCR, with one record for every CDR3 protein. The profile covers some 150,000 distinct CDR3 sequences, with approximately 9.9% appearing a single time and 35% to 40% taken by the ten largest. V lost 10 bases and J lost 2, with 12 bases in between. The CDR3 sequence is 13 residues long. The germline V gene has CDR1 KGHDR and CDR2 SFDVKD. The sample in question was CD8+ T cells sorted from PBMCs, obtained 45 days after the yellow fever booster vaccination. This clonotype originated in a man between 18 and 35 years old who received the YFV17D yellow fever vaccine. J is TRBJ2-3 and V is TRBV24-1, with D possibly called TRBD1 or TRBD2 (5 bases each). As DNA, the CDR3 is TGTGCCACGGAGGTAGGGGACACAGATACGCAGTATTTT. It codes for CATEVGDTDTQYF.